The clone carrying this T cell receptor beta chain has only one observation. V lost 0 bases to trimming and J lost 6 bases, with 13 bases between them. Germline values: CDR1 SGDLS, CDR2 YYNGEE. The CDR3 extends over 14 amino acids. This record belongs to a study of blood T cell repertoires in COVID-19. Per the original data handling: Reference gene primers were amplified, and this amplification served to estimate nucleated cell counts. The assay was immunoSEQ multiplex PCR, and TCRdb's table has in-frame clones only and misses some. The V and J calls and clone size were taken over from that table, and D and trimming were inferred from the DNA. This sample has 450,000 to 500,000 clones, with roughly nine tenths found just once. Those enrolled, adults aged roughly 18 to 95 years, came from about two dozen US areas. Cohort assignment relied on participant-reported clinical history.

The gene calls are TRBV9 and TRBJ2-7, with D possibly TRBD1 on 6 matching bases. The source material was PBMCs or T cells enriched from blood (not recorded which). The source of this sequence is an older woman who had recovered from COVID-19. The CDR3: CASSVGDRSGEQYF. CDR3 coding DNA: TGTGCCAGCAGCGTAGGTGACAGGTCGGGCGAGCAGTACTTC.